Within the sample, the clone carrying this TCR beta chain is medium-sized. This CDR3 is built from 15 residues. Trimming cost V 4 bases and J 0 bases; bases outside gene matches: 6. Looked up from germline, CDR1 is SGHNT and CDR2 is YYREEE (reference sequence). The data stem from a study of early T cells in non-severe SARS-CoV-2 infection. TCRdb redid the calling of the 5' RACE reads with MiXCR, one entry per CDR3 protein. The sample has some 30,000 distinct CDR3 sequences, around 5.2% seen once. V usage is TRBV5-4 and J usage is TRBJ1-1; the match to TRBD1 covers 7 bases. This receptor was identified in an adult who was a healthcare worker with PCR-confirmed SARS-CoV-2 infection or an uninfected control (not recorded which). Material for sequencing was whole blood. The CDR3 nucleotides read TGTGCCAGCAGCCCGCCGGGACAGATGAACACTGAAGCTTTCTTT. It is translated as CASSPPGQMNTEAFF.